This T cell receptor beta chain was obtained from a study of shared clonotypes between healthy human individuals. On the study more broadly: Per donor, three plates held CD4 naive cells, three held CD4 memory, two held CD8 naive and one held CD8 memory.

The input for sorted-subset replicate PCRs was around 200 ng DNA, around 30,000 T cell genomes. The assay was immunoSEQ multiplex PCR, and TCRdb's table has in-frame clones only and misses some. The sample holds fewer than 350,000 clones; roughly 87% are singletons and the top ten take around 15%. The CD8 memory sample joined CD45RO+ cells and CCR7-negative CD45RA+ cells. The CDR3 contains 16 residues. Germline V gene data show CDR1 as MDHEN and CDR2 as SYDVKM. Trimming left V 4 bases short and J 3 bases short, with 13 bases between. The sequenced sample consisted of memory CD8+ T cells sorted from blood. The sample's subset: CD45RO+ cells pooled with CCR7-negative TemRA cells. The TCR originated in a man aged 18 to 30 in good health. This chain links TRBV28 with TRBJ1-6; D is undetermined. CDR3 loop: CASSSEGQDYNSPLHF. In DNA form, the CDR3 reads TGTGCCAGCAGTTCGGAGGGTCAGGACTATAATTCACCCCTCCACTTT.